The next 20 T cell receptor beta chains were all read from a single sample in a study of T cells after yellow fever vaccination. TCRdb reprocessed the 5' RACE reads via MiXCR and lists one record per CDR3 protein. The sample lists a few hundred thousand distinct CDR3 sequences; around 3.9% were seen once. The input for sequencing was PBMCs, taken 5 days after the yellow fever booster vaccination. These TCRs come from a man aged 18 to 30 who received the YFV17D yellow fever vaccine.

This clonotype was counted a few times. V is TRBV20-1 and J is TRBJ1-6; TRBD1 matches at 10 bases. The CDR3 is 14 amino acids. J was trimmed by 8 bases and V by 3 bases; bases with no gene match: 4. The germline gives CDR1 DFQATT, CDR2 SNEGSKA (reference sequence). The CDR3 protein is CSASRDRGDSPLHF. The CDR3 DNA reads TGCAGTGCTAGCCGGGACAGGGGAGATTCACCCCTCCACTTT.

Turning to this clonotype: This likely comes from a read error, as the CDR3 has no conserved phenylalanine or tryptophan at its end. The V and J genes are TRBV7-3 and TRBJ2-2; D unresolved. Germline CDR1 SGHTA, CDR2 FQGTGA. Trimming took off 5 bases at V and 2 bases at J, with 12 bases between the two ends. The CDR3 loop spans 15 amino acids. CDR3 residues: CASSPLGSNTGELFL. The CDR3 DNA reads TGTGCCAGCAGCCCACTGGGTTCCAACACCGGGGAGCTGTTTCTT.

The chain carries TRBV20-1 and TRBJ2-1, with TRBD1 as a possible D gene (5 bases). The CDR3 sequence is 14 residues long. Germline V gene data show CDR1 as DFQATT and CDR2 as SNEGSKA (reference sequence). V lost 8 bases, J lost 9 bases, and 23 bases lay in between. CDR3 amino acids: CSTPSAQGLSEQFF. As DNA, the CDR3 is TGCAGTACACCCTCGGCGCAGGGTTTGTCTGAGCAGTTCTTC.

This clonotype was detected only a few times. The chain uses TRBV6-1 and TRBJ2-7; a possible D gene is TRBD2 (5 bases). Germline lookup yields CDR1 MNHNS and CDR2 SASEGT. V was cut by 8 bases and J by 1 base, with 12 bases left in between. The CDR3 has 13 amino acids. The CDR3 coding sequence is TGTGCCAGCGGCCGTTCGGGGTCCTACGAGCAGTACTTC. It encodes CASGRSGSYEQYF.

This clonotype was seen at least ten times. The rearrangement links TRBV29-1 to TRBJ1-1, with D possibly being TRBD1 (5 bases). Trimming took off 8 bases at V and 3 bases at J, with 25 bases between the two ends. The germline gives CDR1 SQVTM, CDR2 ANQGSEA. The CDR3 is 16 amino acids. CDR3 amino acids: CSSLGVPLGVDTEAFF. The DNA for the CDR3 is TGCAGCTCATTAGGGGTCCCTTTGGGGGTGGACACTGAAGCTTTCTTT.

This clonotype was counted many times. This chain connects TRBV7-3 to TRBJ1-1; D is perhaps TRBD1 (5 bases). Germline CDR1 is SGHTA and CDR2 is FQGTGA. The CDR3 is made up of 15 amino acids. V lost 5 bases to trimming and J lost 1 base, with 14 bases between them. In DNA, the CDR3 is TGTGCCAGCAGCGCCGACAGTGTGGGGAACACTGAAGCTTTCTTT. It yields the protein CASSADSVGNTEAFF.

This clonotype has more than one count but fewer than ten. V gene TRBV20-1 combines with J gene TRBJ2-3; weak D call: TRBD2 (5 bases). This CDR3 spans 13 amino acids. V lost 6 bases, J lost 3 bases, and 13 bases lay in between. Per germline, CDR1 DFQATT and CDR2 SNEGSKA (reference sequence). CDR3 region: CSAEVIGTDTQYF. The CDR3, as DNA: TGCAGTGCGGAGGTAATAGGGACAGATACGCAGTATTTT.

This clonotype was counted at least ten times. The rearrangement links TRBV9 to TRBJ2-7; perhaps TRBD1 as D (6 bases). Germline V lookup: CDR1 SGDLS, CDR2 YYNGEE. The CDR3 extends over 16 amino acids. Trimming shortened V by 0 bases and J by 8 bases, and 21 bases separated the two germline ends. The chain's CDR3 is CASSVAPGDHPRKQYF. The DNA for the CDR3 is TGTGCCAGCAGCGTAGCCCCAGGGGACCACCCTCGTAAGCAGTACTTC.

This clonotype has ten or more counts. This chain connects TRBV9 to TRBJ2-3; 11 bases match TRBD1. The V gene's germline CDR1 is SGDLS and CDR2 YYNGEE. The CDR3 totals 16 residues. V lost 2 bases to trimming and J lost 2 bases; unmatched junction nucleotides: 4. This CDR3 is CASSVDGQGATDTQYF. CDR3 DNA sequence: TGTGCCAGCAGCGTGGACGGACAGGGGGCCACAGATACGCAGTATTTT.

A few counts support this clonotype. At one end the junction does not follow the germline gene, possibly because of a read error. This rearrangement joins TRBV5-4 to TRBJ1-1; 9 nucleotides agree with TRBD1. Germline CDR1 is SGHNT and CDR2 is YYREEE (reference sequence). This CDR3 has 12 amino acids. The CDR3 here is CASRLGQGSAFF. The CDR3 DNA follows: TGTGCCAGCAGATTGGGACAGGGATCGGCTTTCTTT.

The chain links TRBV7-3 to TRBJ1-2, with 7 bases aligning to TRBD1. V lost 5 bases, J lost 0 bases, and 3 bases stayed unmatched. Germline V gene lookup returns CDR1 SGHTA and CDR2 FQGTGA. CDR3 length: 14 amino acids. CDR3 DNA sequence: TGTGCCAGCAGCCCACAGGGGTCTAACTATGGCTACACCTTC. Amino acids: CASSPQGSNYGYTF.

The V call is TRBV20-1, the J call TRBJ2-1, with 11 positions matching TRBD2. With 4 bases clipped from V and 3 bases from J, the junction kept 5 bases outside the gene matches. The V gene's germline CDR1 is DFQATT and CDR2 SNEGSKA (reference sequence). The CDR3 spans 15 residues. Here the CDR3 DNA reads TGCAGTGCTACCGGACTAGCGGGCCGCTACAATGAGCAGTTCTTC. Translated, it gives CSATGLAGRYNEQFF.

A few counts support this clonotype. The genes are TRBV29-1 and TRBJ2-1; D ambiguous. Trimming removed 2 bases from V and 8 bases from J, with 13 bases in between. This CDR3 has 13 amino acids. Germline lookup yields CDR1 SQVTM and CDR2 ANQGSEA. CDR3 loop: CSVERGVGDEQFF. The DNA of the CDR3 is TGCAGCGTTGAACGTGGGGTTGGGGATGAGCAGTTCTTC.

J is TRBJ1-4 and V is TRBV6-1; no clear D. The CDR3 is made up of 14 amino acids. Looked up from germline, CDR1 is MNHNS and CDR2 is SASEGT. Trimming removed 3 bases from V and 7 bases from J, with 12 bases in between. CDR3 DNA sequence: TGTGCCAGCAGTGAGCAGGTCTGGGGTGAAAAACTGTTTTTT. Encoded protein: CASSEQVWGEKLFF.

Only a few counts were recorded for this clonotype. V gene TRBV20-1 combines with J gene TRBJ2-1; D is unclear. The V and J ends lost 5 bases and 7 bases respectively, with 9 bases between them. The germline V gene encodes CDR1 DFQATT and CDR2 SNEGSKA (reference sequence). The length of the CDR3 is 11 residues. CDR3 protein: CSAPVGNEQFF. The DNA for the CDR3 is TGCAGTGCTCCGGTGGGGAATGAGCAGTTCTTC.

In this sample, this clonotype turned up a few times. The rearrangement links TRBV9 to TRBJ1-6; tentatively, D is TRBD1 (5 bases). V shed 2 bases and J shed 7 bases, with 10 bases lying between them. The CDR3 contains 14 residues. The V gene's germline CDR1 is SGDLS and CDR2 YYNGEE. CDR3 coding DNA: TGTGCCAGCAGCGTGGTGGGGGAAAATTCACCCCTCCACTTT. Translating it yields CASSVVGENSPLHF.

The chain recombines TRBV12-3 or TRBV12-4 with TRBJ1-1, with a tentative D call TRBD1 (6 bases). Trimming stripped 7 bases from V and 1 base from J, with 13 bases between. The CDR3 spans 14 residues. The CDR3 DNA follows: TGTGCCAGCACTCTCAGGGGCTCGAACACTGAAGCTTTCTTT. Amino acids: CASTLRGSNTEAFF.

This clonotype was counted ten times or more. The V call is TRBV12-3 or TRBV12-4, the J call TRBJ1-6, with D possibly matching TRBD1 (6 bases). The V and J ends lost 6 bases and 9 bases respectively, with 21 bases between them. This CDR3 has 16 amino acids. As DNA, the CDR3 is TGTGCCAGCAGCGCCCGAAGGGGGGCGATACCTTCACCCCTCCACTTT. Translation: CASSARRGAIPSPLHF.

V gene TRBV30 combines with J gene TRBJ1-2; D is unclear. Germline V gene lookup returns CDR1 GTSNPN and CDR2 SVGIG (reference sequence). Trimming cost V 4 bases and J 8 bases, with 11 bases left between them. This CDR3 contains 11 residues. The CDR3 here is CAWTPGDGYTF. In nucleotides, the CDR3 is TGTGCCTGGACCCCTGGAGACGGCTACACCTTC.

This clonotype was counted ten times or more. One end of the junction is discordant with germline, which a read error may explain. The chain recombines TRBV7-6 with TRBJ2-1, with TRBD2 as a possible D gene (7 bases). The CDR3 is made up of 14 amino acids. Germline assignment: CDR1 SGHVS and CDR2 FNYEAQ. This chain's CDR3 is CASSLEGGVSPNIF. As DNA, the CDR3 is TGTGCCAGCAGCTTAGAGGGGGGGGTTAGCCCGAATATCTTC.